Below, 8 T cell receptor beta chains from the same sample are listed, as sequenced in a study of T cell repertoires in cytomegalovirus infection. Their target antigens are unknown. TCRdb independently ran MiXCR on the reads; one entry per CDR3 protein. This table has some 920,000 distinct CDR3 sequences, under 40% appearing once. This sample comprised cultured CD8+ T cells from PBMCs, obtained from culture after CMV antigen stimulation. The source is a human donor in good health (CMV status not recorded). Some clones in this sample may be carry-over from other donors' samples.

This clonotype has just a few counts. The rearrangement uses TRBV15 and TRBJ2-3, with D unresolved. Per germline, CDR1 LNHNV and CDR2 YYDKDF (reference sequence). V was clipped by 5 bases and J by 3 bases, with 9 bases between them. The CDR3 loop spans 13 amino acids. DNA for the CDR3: TGTGCCACCAGCGGAGCCAGGACAGATACGCAGTATTTT. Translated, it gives CATSGARTDTQYF.

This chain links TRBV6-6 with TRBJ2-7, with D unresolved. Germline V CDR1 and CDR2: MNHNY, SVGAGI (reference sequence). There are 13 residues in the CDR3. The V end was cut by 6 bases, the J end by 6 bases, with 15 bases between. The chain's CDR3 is CASSVSNPLEQYV. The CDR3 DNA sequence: TGTGCCAGCAGCGTCAGTAATCCACTCGAGCAGTACGTC.

Here the CDR3 reads CASSIRDRGGANVLTF. DNA for the CDR3: TGTGCCAGCAGCATCCGGGACAGGGGTGGGGCCAACGTCCTGACTTTC. This chain uses TRBV7-6 with TRBJ2-6; 10 bases fit TRBD1. CDR1 and CDR2 (germline): SGHVS, FNYEAQ. CDR3 length: 16 amino acids. J lost 3 bases, V lost 5 bases, and 4 bases had no gene match. The variable domain in full, with the rest retrieved from reference TRBV7-6 and TRBJ2-6, is GAGVSQSPRYKVTKRGQDVALRCDPISGHVSLYWYRQALGQGPEFLTYFNYEAQQDKSGLPNDRFSAERPEGSISTLTIQRTEQRDSAMYRCASSIRDRGGANVLTFGAGSRLTVL.

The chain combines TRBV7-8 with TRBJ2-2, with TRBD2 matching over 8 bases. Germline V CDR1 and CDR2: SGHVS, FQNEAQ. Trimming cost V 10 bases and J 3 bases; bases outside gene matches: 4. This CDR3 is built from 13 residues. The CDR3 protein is CANSGGDTGELFF. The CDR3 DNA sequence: TGTGCCAACTCGGGGGGGGACACCGGGGAGCTGTTTTTT.

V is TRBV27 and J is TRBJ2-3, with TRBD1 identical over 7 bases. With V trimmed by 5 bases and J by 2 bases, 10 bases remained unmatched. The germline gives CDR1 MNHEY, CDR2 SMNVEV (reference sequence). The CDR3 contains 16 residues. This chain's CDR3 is CASSPFGQENTDTQYF. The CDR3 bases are TGTGCCAGCAGTCCGTTTGGACAGGAGAACACAGATACGCAGTATTTT.

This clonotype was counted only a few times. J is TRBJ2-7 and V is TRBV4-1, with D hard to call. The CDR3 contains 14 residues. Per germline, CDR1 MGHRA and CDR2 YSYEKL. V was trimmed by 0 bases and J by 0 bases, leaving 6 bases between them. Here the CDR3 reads CASSQDISSYEQYF. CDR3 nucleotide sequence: TGCGCCAGCAGCCAAGATATTAGCTCCTACGAGCAGTACTTC.

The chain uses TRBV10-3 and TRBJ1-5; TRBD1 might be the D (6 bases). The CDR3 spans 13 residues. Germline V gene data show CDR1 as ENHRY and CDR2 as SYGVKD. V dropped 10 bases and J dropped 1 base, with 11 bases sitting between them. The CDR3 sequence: CANLQGSNQPQHF. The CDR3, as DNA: TGTGCCAACTTACAGGGAAGCAATCAGCCCCAGCATTTT.

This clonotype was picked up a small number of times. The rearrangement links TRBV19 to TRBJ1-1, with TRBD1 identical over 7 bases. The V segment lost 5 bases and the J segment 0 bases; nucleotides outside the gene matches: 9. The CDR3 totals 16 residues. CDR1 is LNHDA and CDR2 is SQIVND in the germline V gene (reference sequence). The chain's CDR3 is CASSPRDRYLNTEAFF. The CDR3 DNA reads TGTGCCAGTAGTCCCCGGGACAGATATTTGAACACTGAAGCTTTCTTT.